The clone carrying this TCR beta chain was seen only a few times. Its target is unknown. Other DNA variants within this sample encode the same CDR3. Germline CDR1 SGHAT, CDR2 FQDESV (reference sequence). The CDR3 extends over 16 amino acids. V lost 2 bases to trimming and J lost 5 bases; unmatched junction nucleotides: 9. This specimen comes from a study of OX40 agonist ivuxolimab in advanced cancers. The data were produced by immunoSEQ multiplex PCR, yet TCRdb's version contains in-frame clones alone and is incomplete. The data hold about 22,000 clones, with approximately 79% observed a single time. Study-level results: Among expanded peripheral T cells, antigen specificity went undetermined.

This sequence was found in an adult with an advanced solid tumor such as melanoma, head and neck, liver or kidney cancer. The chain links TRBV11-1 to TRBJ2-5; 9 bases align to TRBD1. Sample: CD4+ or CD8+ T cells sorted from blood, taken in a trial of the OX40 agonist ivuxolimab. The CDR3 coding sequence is TGTGCCAGCAGCTTACTCACGGGACAGGGACGGGAGACCCAGTACTTC. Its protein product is CASSLLTGQGRETQYF.